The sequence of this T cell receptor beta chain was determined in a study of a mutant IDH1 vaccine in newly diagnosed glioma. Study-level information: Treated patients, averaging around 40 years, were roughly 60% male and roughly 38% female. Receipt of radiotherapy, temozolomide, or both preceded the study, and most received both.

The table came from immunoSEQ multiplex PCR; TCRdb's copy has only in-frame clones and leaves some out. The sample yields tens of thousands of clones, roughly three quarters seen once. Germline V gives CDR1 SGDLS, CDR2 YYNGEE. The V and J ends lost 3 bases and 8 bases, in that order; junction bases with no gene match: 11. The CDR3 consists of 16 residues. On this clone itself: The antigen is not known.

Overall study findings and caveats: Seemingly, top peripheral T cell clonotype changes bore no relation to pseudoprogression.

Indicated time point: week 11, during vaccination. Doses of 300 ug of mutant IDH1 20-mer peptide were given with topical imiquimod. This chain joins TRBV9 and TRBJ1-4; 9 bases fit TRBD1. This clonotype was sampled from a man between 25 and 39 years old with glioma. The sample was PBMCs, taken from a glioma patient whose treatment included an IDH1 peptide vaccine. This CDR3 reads CASSGDGTGLREKLFF. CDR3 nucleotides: TGTGCCAGCAGCGGGGACGGGACAGGGTTGCGGGAAAAACTGTTTTTT.